These 23 T cell receptor beta chains originate from one sample sequenced in a study of blood T cell repertoires in COVID-19 (dated by TCRdb to between 2020 and 2021). Library preparation employed the immunoSEQ multiplex PCR assay. Sourced from immuneACCESS, this table was stored by TCRdb with only in-frame sequences that have V and J called. A share of the clones is absent; for the studies checked, an unresolved V gene accounts for under half, and the remainder has no known explanation. In this sample the table shows some 90,000 clones, 87% of which occur a single time. The ten biggest clones cover around 20% of the sample. The sample taken for sequencing was peripheral blood. The receptor source for this set is a woman aged 55-69 years with COVID-19, enrolled during active disease.

The chain links TRBV3-1 (or the pseudogene TRBV3-2) to TRBJ2-5; 7 positions match TRBD1. Germline CDR1 is LGHDT and CDR2 is YNNKEL (reference sequence). The CDR3 is made up of 15 amino acids. J was trimmed by 2 bases and V by 3 bases; bases with no gene match: 6. Written as DNA, the CDR3 is TGTGCCAGCAGCCATAGGGACAGAAGACAAGAGACCCAGTACTTC. Its protein is CASSHRDRRQETQYF.

This chain links TRBV11-2 with TRBJ2-5; TRBD2 might be the D (6 bases). CDR3 length: 16 residues. Germline V CDR1 and CDR2: SGHAT, FQNNGV. V gave up 5 bases and J gave up 2 bases, with 18 bases separating them. CDR3 DNA: TGTGCCAGCAGCGCGGCGGGACGGAGGTTTCAAGAGACCCAGTACTTC. Protein product: CASSAAGRRFQETQYF.

V gene TRBV25-1 combines with J gene TRBJ1-2; 8 bases agree with TRBD1. This CDR3 region has 16 residues. Germline V gives CDR1 MGHDK, CDR2 SYGVNS. V trimming: 0 bases; J trimming: 4 bases; junction bases outside the gene matches: 7. CDR3 region: CASSEYGSGGTYGYTF. DNA for the CDR3: TGTGCCAGCAGTGAATATGGTTCAGGGGGCACCTATGGCTACACCTTC.

CDR3 loop: CASSRRGPNGEQYF. CDR3 DNA sequence: TGTGCCAGCAGCCGCAGAGGGCCAAACGGGGAGCAGTACTTC. The rearrangement joins TRBV6-5 to TRBJ2-7; D might be TRBD2 (5 bases). V gave up 6 bases and J gave up 7 bases, with 19 bases separating them. The CDR3 sequence is 14 residues long. CDR1 and CDR2 (germline): MNHEY, SVGAGI.

V usage is TRBV6-6 and J usage is TRBJ1-6, with a tentative D call TRBD1 (5 bases). This CDR3 is 15 amino acids long. V shed 6 bases and J shed 2 bases, with 11 bases lying between them. Germline CDR1 is MNHNY and CDR2 is SVGAGI (reference sequence). This chain's CDR3 is CASSSGWPYNSPLHF. CDR3 coding DNA: TGTGCCAGCAGCTCAGGGTGGCCCTATAATTCACCCCTCCACTTT.

The chain links TRBV11-2 to TRBJ2-7; D is perhaps TRBD1 (6 bases). The germline V gene encodes CDR1 SGHAT and CDR2 FQNNGV. The CDR3 has 16 residues. The V end lost 5 bases, the J end lost 2 bases, and 19 bases lay between the germline ends. DNA of the CDR3: TGTGCCAGCAGCCTCGCGTTCGGGACATTTGCCTACGAGCAGTACTTC. It encodes CASSLAFGTFAYEQYF.

V usage is TRBV11-2 and J usage is TRBJ2-3, with 10 positions matching TRBD2. The CDR3 is 18 residues long. CDR1 SGHAT and CDR2 FQNNGV come from the germline V gene. Trimming removed 1 base from V and 0 bases from J; junction bases left unmatched: 7. This CDR3 is CASSLVRTSGASTDTQYF. DNA for the CDR3: TGTGCCAGCAGCTTAGTGAGGACTAGCGGTGCTAGCACAGATACGCAGTATTTT.

V and J are TRBV4-2 and TRBJ1-4, with 8 bases identical to TRBD1. J lost 9 bases, V lost 3 bases, and 9 bases had no gene match. This CDR3 has 15 amino acids. Germline loops: CDR1 LGHNA, CDR2 YNFKEQ. Here the CDR3 DNA reads TGTGCCAGCAGCCAGAACAGGGGGAACCTGAAAAAACTGTTTTTT. Encoded protein: CASSQNRGNLKKLFF.

The chain carries TRBV7-9 and TRBJ1-4; 7 bases are a match to TRBD1. The V gene end was trimmed by 8 bases and the J gene end by 8 bases; junction bases not matched to a gene: 8. From germline, CDR1 is SEHNR and CDR2 FQNEAQ (reference sequence). This CDR3 spans 13 amino acids. Here the CDR3 DNA reads TGTGCCAGCTCCACAGGGGCCGGGGAAAAACTGTTTTTT. Encoded protein: CASSTGAGEKLFF.

The chain is built from TRBV4-3 and TRBJ1-2; the D gene is possibly TRBD1 (5 bases). This CDR3 region has 15 residues. CDR1 LGHNA and CDR2 YSLEER come from the germline V gene. V lost 0 bases, J lost 2 bases, and 10 bases lay in between. The CDR3 protein is CASSQDRGNNYGYTF. The CDR3 coding sequence is TGCGCCAGCAGCCAAGATAGGGGAAACAACTATGGCTACACCTTC.

A note on this clone: An end of the junction does not agree with germline; a read error may underlie this. V gene TRBV7-7 combines with J gene TRBJ2-3; 10 bases map to TRBD1. CDR1 and CDR2 (germline): SSHAT, FNYEAQ (reference sequence). CDR3 length: 14 residues. CDR3 nucleotides: TGTGCTAGCAGCCCCGGGACAGGGGCAGATACGCAGTATTTT. Residues: CASSPGTGADTQYF. Based on the CDR3 plus reference TRBV7-7 and TRBJ2-3, the full variable domain is GAGVSQSPRYKVTKRGQDVTLRCDPISSHATLYWYQQALGQGPEFLTYFNYEAQPDKSGLPSDRFSAERPEGSISTLTIQRTEQRDSAMYRCASSPGTGADTQYFGPGTRLTVL.

V gene TRBV5-6 combines with J gene TRBJ1-2; the D gene is possibly TRBD1 (6 bases). Looked up from germline, CDR1 is SGHDT and CDR2 is YYEEEE. Trimming left V 2 bases short and J 8 bases short, with 13 bases between. The CDR3 spans 13 residues. CDR3 in amino acids: CASSFSGAGGYTF. The CDR3 DNA is TGTGCCAGCAGCTTCTCAGGGGCCGGAGGCTACACCTTC. The variable domain in full, with the rest retrieved from reference TRBV5-6 and TRBJ1-2, is DAGVTQSPTHLIKTRGQQVTLRCSPKSGHDTVSWYQQALGQGPQFIFQYYEEEERQRGNFPDRFSGHQFPNYSSELNVNALLLGDSALYLCASSFSGAGGYTFGSGTRLTVV.

V is TRBV16 and J is TRBJ1-5, with D perhaps matching TRBD1 (5 bases). Germline CDR1 and CDR2: KGHSY and FQNENV. The CDR3 has 16 residues. Trimming shortened V by 2 bases and J by 6 bases, and 17 bases separated the two germline ends. The CDR3 bases are TGTGCCAGCAGCCAAAATGCGCAGGGTACAGGTCAGCCCCAGCATTTT. It encodes CASSQNAQGTGQPQHF.

The chain recombines TRBV14 with TRBJ2-7; 12 bases are shared with TRBD1. V dropped 1 base and J dropped 5; count of bases not matched to a gene: 6. CDR3 length: 16 residues. Germline V CDR1 and CDR2: SGHDN, FVKESK. The CDR3 reads CASSQVPGTGGHEQYF. The CDR3 DNA reads as TGTGCCAGCAGCCAAGTGCCCGGGACAGGGGGCCACGAGCAGTACTTC.

This chain links TRBV24-1 with TRBJ1-5, with TRBD1 matching 7 bases. The CDR3 has 15 amino acids. V lost 3 bases and J lost 2; bases outside the gene matches: 3. Germline CDR1 and CDR2: KGHDR and SFDVKD. CDR3 in DNA: TGTGCCACCAGTGATCAGGGGGGCGGCAATCAGCCCCAGCATTTT. Its protein is CATSDQGGGNQPQHF.

This rearrangement joins TRBV7-9 to TRBJ2-1; 10 bases are shared with TRBD1. The V segment lost 4 bases and the J segment 6 bases; nucleotides outside the gene matches: 9. Germline lookup yields CDR1 SEHNR and CDR2 FQNEAQ (reference sequence). CDR3 length: 16 amino acids. CDR3: CASSSGQGEWVNEQFF. The CDR3 region has the DNA TGTGCCAGCAGCTCCGGACAGGGGGAATGGGTCAATGAGCAGTTCTTC.

This clone has a count of ten or more. V usage is TRBV7-9 and J usage is TRBJ1-2; D is undetermined. The CDR3 totals 14 residues. V gave up 5 bases and J gave up 1 base, with 11 bases separating them. The V gene's germline CDR1 is SEHNR and CDR2 FQNEAQ (reference sequence). This CDR3 reads CASSGSGVNYGYTF. The CDR3 nucleotides are TGTGCCAGCAGCGGAAGCGGGGTTAACTATGGCTACACCTTC.

This clone was found a few times. The chain carries TRBV12-5 and TRBJ2-5; 11 nucleotides align to TRBD1. The ends lost 2 bases at V and 5 bases at J; junction bases unmatched: 7. The germline CDR1 and CDR2 sequences are LGHNT and FRNRAP. The CDR3 has 16 residues. The CDR3 loop reads CASGLRDRGLGETQYF. As DNA, the CDR3 is TGTGCTAGTGGTTTGAGGGACAGGGGGTTGGGGGAGACCCAGTACTTC.

The chain combines TRBV11-1 with TRBJ2-1; no reliable D call. V lost 1 base and J 10 bases, leaving 17 bases between the germline ends. Germline values: CDR1 SGHAT, CDR2 FQDESV (reference sequence). CDR3 length equals 15 residues. This CDR3 is CASSLVPQWSREQFF. CDR3 nucleotide sequence: TGTGCCAGCAGCTTAGTCCCTCAATGGTCTCGGGAGCAGTTCTTC.

The gene calls are TRBV29-1 and TRBJ1-5, with D uncertain. The CDR3 is made up of 13 amino acids. V was pared by 7 bases and J by 4 bases, with 14 bases between. Germline assignment: CDR1 SQVTM and CDR2 ANQGSEA. The CDR3 is CSAGREANQPQHF. CDR3 coding DNA: TGCAGCGCCGGACGGGAGGCTAATCAGCCCCAGCATTTT.

The chain combines TRBV11-2 with TRBJ1-6; 9 positions match TRBD1. CDR1 and CDR2 from the germline V gene are SGHAT and FQNNGV. CDR3 length equals 15 residues. With V trimmed by 5 bases and J by 7 bases, 6 bases remained unmatched. The CDR3 protein is CASSPGQGWNSPLHF. DNA for the CDR3: TGTGCCAGCAGCCCCGGACAGGGGTGGAATTCACCCCTCCACTTT. Looking up the rest from reference TRBV11-2 and TRBJ1-6 gives the full variable domain: EAGVAQSPRYKIIEKRQSVAFWCNPISGHATLYWYQQILGQGPKLLIQFQNNGVVDDSQLPKDRFSAERLKGVDSTLKIQPAKLEDSAVYLCASSPGQGWNSPLHFGNGTRLTVT.

This clone was observed a few times. This sequence joins TRBV2 and TRBJ1-4; D gene unclear. The CDR3 length is 15 residues. V lost 6 bases and J lost 0, with 11 bases in between. Per germline, CDR1 SNHLY and CDR2 FYNNEI. The CDR3 loop is CASRATAATNEKLFF. CDR3 nucleotides: TGTGCCAGCAGAGCAACAGCTGCAACTAATGAAAAACTGTTTTTT.

This chain connects TRBV28 to TRBJ2-7; perhaps TRBD1 as D (6 bases). The germline CDR1 and CDR2 sequences are MDHEN and SYDVKM. Trimming removed 5 bases from V and 1 base from J, with 12 bases in between. There are 14 residues in the CDR3. CDR3 region: CASSPGTPSYEQYF. Here the CDR3 DNA reads TGTGCCAGCAGTCCCGGGACACCTTCCTACGAGCAGTACTTC.